These T cell receptor beta chains were read from a single sample in a study of T cells in localized non-small cell lung cancer. Sequencing used immunoSEQ multiplex PCR; TCRdb keeps in-frame clones, though not all of them. Of around 67,000 clones in the sample, roughly 90% were seen once. Here the sequenced sample was peripheral blood, taken before any cancer treatment. The receptors here all came from a woman between 40 and 69 years old with stage I lung adenocarcinoma. CDR3s leave out the opening cysteine and the closing phenylalanine or tryptophan. Each record gives: J gene, V gene, D gene, CDR3 protein. D genes are given only for firm matches.

TRBJ2-5 | TRBV18 | . | ASSPTDRETQY
TRBJ1-4 | TRBV7-2 | . | ASSLGLGGTHEKLF
TRBJ2-7 | TRBV11-2 | . | ASSPQSGLYEQY
TRBJ1-2 | TRBV7-8 | . | ASSFRGSYGYT
TRBJ1-4 | TRBV9 | TRBD1 | ASSVGPGTVNEKLF
TRBJ1-1 | TRBV11-2 | TRBD1 | ASSFGTGVNTEAF
TRBJ2-7 | TRBV4-3 | . | ASSTSSGTEQY
TRBJ2-7 | TRBV23-1 | . | ASSPIVPFSYEQY
TRBJ1-3 | TRBV4-3 | . | ASSQDDGNTIY
TRBJ1-5 | TRBV7-8 | . | ASSPRDGGNQPQH
TRBJ1-1 | TRBV19 | . | ASSISQGRTEAF
TRBJ1-1 | TRBV28 | TRBD1 | ASSSGQGTEAF
TRBJ2-3 | TRBV14 | TRBD2 | ASSAQGLAVGTQY
TRBJ2-3 | TRBV19 | . | ASSITPSTDTQY
TRBJ1-1 | TRBV19 | . | ASSPRGRFEAF
TRBJ1-1 | TRBV4-2 | . | ASSQTTGTEAF
TRBJ1-1 | TRBV7-9 | TRBD1 | ASTSLGGTGWMNTEAF
TRBJ1-1 | TRBV11-2 | . | ASSLRGAGSEDTEAF
TRBJ2-3 | TRBV7-9 | . | ASILEGSSADTQY
TRBJ2-3 | TRBV11-3 | TRBD2 | ASSPPRLAGQGTQY
TRBJ1-5 | TRBV7-2 | TRBD1 | ASSRDRDQPQH
TRBJ2-3 | TRBV18 | . | ASSPRGTDTQY
TRBJ1-2 | TRBV7-9 | TRBD1 | ASSLKPRQGGDYGYT
TRBJ2-2 | TRBV29-1 | TRBD2 | SASSGGLTGELF
TRBJ1-1 | TRBV4-1 | TRBD1 | ASSQDPGGNTEAF
TRBJ2-7 | TRBV7-2 | . | ASSLAGMGPYEQY
TRBJ1-1 | TRBV5-1 | TRBD1 | ASSSGTENTEAF
TRBJ2-2 | TRBV9 | TRBD2 | ASSVASGGTGELF
TRBJ1-3 | TRBV9 | . | ASSVGSSGNTIY
TRBJ1-2 | TRBV2 | TRBD1 | ASSQTGRNYGYT
TRBJ2-7 | TRBV11-2 | . | ASSLYSGPNYEQY
TRBJ2-7 | TRBV28 | TRBD1 | ASTPGQGAYEQY
TRBJ1-1 | TRBV11-2 | TRBD1 | ASSPTGDTEAF
TRBJ1-4 | TRBV4-1 | . | ASSQDLQMTATNEKLF
TRBJ1-2 | TRBV6-6 | TRBD1 | AAKSPDRVYGYT
TRBJ2-7 | TRBV30 | TRBD1 | AWSPRQGLSHEQY
TRBJ2-7 | TRBV20-1 | . | SASVTPEQY
TRBJ1-2 | TRBV2 | . | ASTAQSPNYGYT
TRBJ1-1 | TRBV30 | . | AWSNDIRNTEAF
TRBJ1-1 | TRBV16 | . | ASSHSRTGGTEAF
TRBJ1-1 | TRBV5-6 | TRBD1 | ASSPTGETEAF
TRBJ2-2 | TRBV19 | . | ASSIGRDTGELF
TRBJ1-1 | TRBV28 | . | ASSLRAEAF
TRBJ2-1 | TRBV19 | . | ASSRDNYNEQF
TRBJ2-1 | TRBV23-1 | . | ASSQSSEPGNEQF
TRBJ2-7 | TRBV11-2 | TRBD1 | ASSPSGTGASYEQY
TRBJ1-5 | TRBV25-1 | TRBD1 | ASSELGTGDQPQH
TRBJ1-1 | TRBV6-5 | . | ASSYQMVYDTEAF
TRBJ1-2 | TRBV30 | TRBD1 | ASTQGGADGYT
TRBJ1-1 | TRBV19 | . | ASSYRMNTEAF
TRBJ2-7 | TRBV6-1 | . | ASRATSYEQY
TRBJ1-1 | TRBV5-4 | TRBD1 | ASSFNRGQDTEAF
TRBJ1-5 | TRBV4-1 | . | ASSQDSERPQH
TRBJ2-1 | TRBV27 | . | ASSFSAGALYNEQF
TRBJ2-3 | TRBV4-3 | TRBD1 | ASSSHQQRTGGSDTQY